These 9 T cell receptor beta chains originate from one sample sequenced in a study of cytomegalovirus exposure and HLA in healthy donors. The study ran its PCR with 60 Vbeta and 13 Jbeta primers. Here immunoSEQ multiplex PCR was the method, and the copy in TCRdb shows in-frame clones only, minus some. The sample has about 150,000 clones, about 82% seen once; the top ten hold roughly 4%. Sequenced input: PBMCs. Receptors were obtained from a woman aged 35 to 49 in good health and CMV-seropositive.

This sequence joins TRBV5-5 and TRBJ1-5, with D hard to call. V was cut by 0 bases and J by 9 bases, with 13 bases left in between. The CDR3 is 14 amino acids. The V gene's germline CDR1 is SGHKS and CDR2 YYEKEE (reference sequence). The CDR3 nucleotides are TGTGCCAGCAGCTTGGGCCACTCCCTTGGGCCCCAGCATTTT. Encoded protein: CASSLGHSLGPQHF.

The chain combines TRBV13 with TRBJ2-7; D is possibly TRBD1 (6 bases). Deletions cut 3 bases from V and 4 bases from J, with 10 bases between. Germline lookup yields CDR1 PRHDT and CDR2 FYEKMQ (reference sequence). The CDR3 has 13 amino acids. This CDR3 reads CASSLGTLYEQYF. CDR3 coding DNA: TGTGCCAGCAGCTTGGGGACACTTTACGAGCAGTACTTC.

This chain connects TRBV6-5 to TRBJ2-7; 7 bases align to TRBD1. V lost 7 bases, J lost 2 bases, and 11 bases stayed unmatched. The CDR3 is 15 residues long. The V gene's germline CDR1 is MNHEY and CDR2 SVGAGI. In DNA form, the CDR3 reads TGTGCCAGCACTATGACAGGGAGAGGGGCCTACGAGCAGTACTTC. It translates to CASTMTGRGAYEQYF.

This chain links TRBV18 with TRBJ1-3; 10 positions agree with TRBD1. The germline V gene has CDR1 KGHSH and CDR2 LQKENI. The CDR3 runs 16 residues. The J segment lost 1 base and the V segment lost 5 bases, leaving 5 bases of the junction unmatched. As DNA, the CDR3 is TGTGCCAGCTCAGGCCGGGACAGGGGATCTGGAAACACCATATATTTT. Its translation is CASSGRDRGSGNTIYF. Filled out from reference TRBV18 and TRBJ1-3, the complete variable domain reads NAGVMQNPRHLVRRRGQEARLRCSPMKGHSHVYWYRQLPEEGLKFMVYLQKENIIDESGMPKERFSAEFPKEGPSILRIQQVVRGDSAAYFCASSGRDRGSGNTIYFGEGSWLTVV.

This chain connects TRBV29-1 to TRBJ2-1; 14 nucleotides agree with TRBD2. After removal of 1 base from V and 8 bases from J, the junction contained 19 bases not matched to a gene. This CDR3 is 20 amino acids long. Germline CDR1 SQVTM, CDR2 ANQGSEA. The CDR3 sequence: CSVEVVMTSGRAWNVHEQFF. CDR3 nucleotide sequence: TGCAGCGTTGAAGTAGTCATGACTAGCGGGAGGGCCTGGAACGTCCATGAGCAGTTCTTC.

A note on this clone: Mismatch with germline at one junction end may stem from a read error. The rearrangement uses TRBV7-9 and TRBJ1-1, with 7 nucleotides matching TRBD1. In germline, CDR1 is SEHNR, CDR2 FQNEAQ (reference sequence). The CDR3 loop spans 13 amino acids. CDR3 nucleotides: TGTTCCAGCGTGACAGGGACGAACACTGAAGCTTTCTTT. It specifies CSSVTGTNTEAFF.

The chain carries TRBV30 and TRBJ2-7; D perhaps matches TRBD2 (6 bases). This CDR3 spans 13 amino acids. From germline, CDR1 is GTSNPN and CDR2 SVGIG (reference sequence). Trimming stripped 7 bases from V and 7 bases from J, with 20 bases between. The CDR3: CASDPGGLREQYF. The CDR3 nucleotides read TGTGCCTCCGATCCCGGGGGTTTGAGGGAGCAGTACTTC.

The chain joins TRBV27 to TRBJ2-7; the D gene is possibly TRBD1 (5 bases). Germline V gene data show CDR1 as MNHEY and CDR2 as SMNVEV (reference sequence). The length of the CDR3 is 13 residues. V lost 5 bases to trimming and J lost 5 bases, with 13 bases between them. CDR3 sequence: CASSRQLIDEQYF. The CDR3 nucleotides are TGTGCCAGCAGTCGACAGCTTATCGACGAGCAGTACTTC.

J is TRBJ2-3 and V is TRBV30; TRBD1 agrees at 8 bases. V was pared by 2 bases and J by 4 bases, with 5 bases of the junction left unmatched. The CDR3 is 14 residues long. Germline assignment: CDR1 GTSNPN and CDR2 SVGIG (reference sequence). CDR3 loop: CAWSWQGAPDTQYF. As DNA, the CDR3 is TGTGCCTGGAGTTGGCAGGGGGCCCCAGATACGCAGTATTTT.